This T cell receptor (beta chain) was sequenced in a study of radiotherapy plus CTLA-4 blockade in lung cancer. Sequencing was performed with immunoSEQ multiplex PCR; in TCRdb, only in-frame clones are kept and a portion is missing. The sample includes 58,000 or so clones, roughly 80% of them seen just once. Germline V gene sequence: CDR1 SEHNR, CDR2 FQNEAQ (reference sequence). The CDR3 length is 15 residues. The ends lost 5 bases at V and 7 bases at J; junction bases unmatched: 10. The sample in question was peripheral blood, obtained from a patient treated with radiotherapy plus ipilimumab. This TCR came from a human donor with non-small cell lung cancer who had a complete response to radiotherapy plus ipilimumab. The rearrangement links TRBV7-9 to TRBJ1-2, with 10 bases lining up with TRBD1. The CDR3 nucleotides are TGTGCCAGCAGCCCCAATCGACAGGGGGCTTTTGGCTACACCTTC. Translated: CASSPNRQGAFGYTF.